The entry below describes one T cell receptor (beta chain). Its antigen is not known. The data were taken from a study of chemoradiotherapy in HPV16-positive cancers. Study-level results: HPV-specific T cells were functionally defined from only a couple of HPV16-positive patients.

Over chemoradiotherapy, repertoires were sampled more than once. Produced via immunoSEQ multiplex PCR; TCRdb's table is partial and in-frame only. Of 4,000 to 5,000 clones in the sample, 65% to 85% were seen once. The receptor was isolated from a human donor with HPV-associated anogenital cancer. Sequenced material: tumor tissue, taken from a patient who underwent chemoradiotherapy.

The CDR3 is CASNKDAFSGNTIYF. CDR3 DNA: TGTGCCAGCAATAAAGACGCTTTCTCTGGAAACACCATATATTTT. J is TRBJ1-3 and V is TRBV2; D is uncertain. CDR3 length: 15 residues. Between the trimmed V and J ends, which lost 7 bases and 0 bases, there was a span of 13 bases. Germline assignment: CDR1 SNHLY and CDR2 FYNNEI.